This T cell receptor (beta chain) is from a study of blood T cell repertoires in COVID-19. At the level of the study: The analysed material was cDNA or gDNA that came from T cells, B-cell-depleted T cells, or PBMCs.

Seattle patients were enrolled during active infection and followed longitudinally. This table comes from immunoSEQ multiplex PCR, and its TCRdb copy is limited to in-frame clones, with some not included. The sample gives around 250,000 clones, 85% to 90% of which show up once; 2.1% is in the top ten. The length of the CDR3 is 14 residues. Germline CDR1 and CDR2: SEHNR and FQNEAQ (reference sequence). V was pared by 5 bases and J by 6 bases, with 8 bases of the junction left unmatched. Sequenced input: peripheral blood. The receptor was isolated from a woman in her sixties or seventies with COVID-19, enrolled during active disease. This rearrangement joins TRBV7-9 to TRBJ1-2; 8 bases match TRBD1. CDR3: CASSPAEQGDGYTF. The CDR3, as DNA: TGTGCCAGCAGCCCAGCGGAACAGGGGGATGGCTACACCTTC.